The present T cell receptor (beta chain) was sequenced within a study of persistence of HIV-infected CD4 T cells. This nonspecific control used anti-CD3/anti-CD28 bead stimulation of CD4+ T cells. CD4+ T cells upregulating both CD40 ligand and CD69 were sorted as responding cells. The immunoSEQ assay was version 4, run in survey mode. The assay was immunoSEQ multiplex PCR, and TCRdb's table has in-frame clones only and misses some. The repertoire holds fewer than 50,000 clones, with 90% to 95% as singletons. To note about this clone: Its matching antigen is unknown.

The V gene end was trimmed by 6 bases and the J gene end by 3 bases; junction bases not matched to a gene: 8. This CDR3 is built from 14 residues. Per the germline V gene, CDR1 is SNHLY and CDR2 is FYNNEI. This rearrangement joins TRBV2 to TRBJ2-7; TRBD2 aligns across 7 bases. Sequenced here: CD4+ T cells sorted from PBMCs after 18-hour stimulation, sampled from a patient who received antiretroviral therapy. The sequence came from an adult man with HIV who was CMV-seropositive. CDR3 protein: CASSLLASFYEQYF. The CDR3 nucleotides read TGTGCCAGCAGCTTACTAGCGTCCTTCTACGAGCAGTACTTC.